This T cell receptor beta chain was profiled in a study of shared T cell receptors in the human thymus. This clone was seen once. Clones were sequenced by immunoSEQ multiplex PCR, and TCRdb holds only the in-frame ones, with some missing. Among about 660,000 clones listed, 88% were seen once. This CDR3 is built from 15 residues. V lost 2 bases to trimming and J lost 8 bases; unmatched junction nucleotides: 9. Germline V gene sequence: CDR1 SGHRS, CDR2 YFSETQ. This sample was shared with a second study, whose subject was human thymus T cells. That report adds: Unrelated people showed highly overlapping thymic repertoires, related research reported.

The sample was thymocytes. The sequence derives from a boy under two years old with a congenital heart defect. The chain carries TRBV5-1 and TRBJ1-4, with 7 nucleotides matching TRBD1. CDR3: CASSFTRTGQEKLFF. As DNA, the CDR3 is TGCGCCAGCAGCTTCACCCGGACAGGTCAAGAAAAACTGTTTTTT.